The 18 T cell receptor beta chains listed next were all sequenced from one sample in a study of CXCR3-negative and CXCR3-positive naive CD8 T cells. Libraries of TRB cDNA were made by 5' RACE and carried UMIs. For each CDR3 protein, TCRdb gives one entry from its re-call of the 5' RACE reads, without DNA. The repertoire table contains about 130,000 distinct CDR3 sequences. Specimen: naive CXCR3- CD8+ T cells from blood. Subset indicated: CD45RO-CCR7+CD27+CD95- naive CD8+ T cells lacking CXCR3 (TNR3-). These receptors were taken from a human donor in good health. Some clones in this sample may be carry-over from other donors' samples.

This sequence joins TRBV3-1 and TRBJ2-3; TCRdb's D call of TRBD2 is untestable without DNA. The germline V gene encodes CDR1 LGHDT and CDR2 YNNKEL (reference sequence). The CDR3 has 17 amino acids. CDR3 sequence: CASSQDLFGRALDTQYF.

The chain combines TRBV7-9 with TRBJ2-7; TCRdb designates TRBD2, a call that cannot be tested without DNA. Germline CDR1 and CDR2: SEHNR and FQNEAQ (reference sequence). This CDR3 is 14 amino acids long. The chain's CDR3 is CASSPSGGPYEQYF.

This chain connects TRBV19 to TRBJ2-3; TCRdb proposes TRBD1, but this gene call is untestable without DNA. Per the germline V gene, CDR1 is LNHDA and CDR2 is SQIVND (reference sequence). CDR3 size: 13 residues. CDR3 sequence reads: CASGDGPTDTQYF.

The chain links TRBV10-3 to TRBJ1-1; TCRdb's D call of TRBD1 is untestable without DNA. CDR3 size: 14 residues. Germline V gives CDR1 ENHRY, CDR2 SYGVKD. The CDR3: CAISEQEEYTEAFF.

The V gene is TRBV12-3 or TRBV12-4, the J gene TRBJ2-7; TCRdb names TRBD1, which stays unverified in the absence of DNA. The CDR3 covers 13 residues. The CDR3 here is CASRLGPAYEQYF.

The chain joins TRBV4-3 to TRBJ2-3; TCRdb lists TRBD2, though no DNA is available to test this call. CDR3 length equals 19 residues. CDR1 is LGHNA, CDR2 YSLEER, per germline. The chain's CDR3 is CASSQTGRGGLAGTDTQYF.

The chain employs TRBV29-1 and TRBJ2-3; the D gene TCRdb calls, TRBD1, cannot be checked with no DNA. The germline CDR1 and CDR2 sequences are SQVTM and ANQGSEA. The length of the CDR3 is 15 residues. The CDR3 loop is CSVPMGGPWTDTQYF.

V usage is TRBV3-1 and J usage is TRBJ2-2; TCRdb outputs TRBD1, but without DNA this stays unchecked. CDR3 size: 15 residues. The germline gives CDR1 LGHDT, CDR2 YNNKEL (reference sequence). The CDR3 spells CASSPLRVPTGELFF.

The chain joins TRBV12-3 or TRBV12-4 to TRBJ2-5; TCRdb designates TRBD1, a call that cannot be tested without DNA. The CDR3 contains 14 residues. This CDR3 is CASTSGTFSYEQYF.

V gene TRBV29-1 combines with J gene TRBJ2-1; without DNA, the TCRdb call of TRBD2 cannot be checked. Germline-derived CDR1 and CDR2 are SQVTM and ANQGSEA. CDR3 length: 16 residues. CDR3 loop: CSVEGSGGARYNEQFF.

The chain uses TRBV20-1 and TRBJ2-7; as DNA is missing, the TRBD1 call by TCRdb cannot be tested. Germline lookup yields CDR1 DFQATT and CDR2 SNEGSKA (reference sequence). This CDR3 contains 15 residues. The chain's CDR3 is CSASSTGTGDYEQYF.

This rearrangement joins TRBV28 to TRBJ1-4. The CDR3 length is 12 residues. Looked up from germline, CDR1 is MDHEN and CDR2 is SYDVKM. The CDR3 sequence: CASSTNSPPDVF.

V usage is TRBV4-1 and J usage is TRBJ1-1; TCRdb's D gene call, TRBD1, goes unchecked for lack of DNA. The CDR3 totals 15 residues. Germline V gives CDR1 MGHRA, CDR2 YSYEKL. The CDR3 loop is CASSQHPGGGTEAFF.

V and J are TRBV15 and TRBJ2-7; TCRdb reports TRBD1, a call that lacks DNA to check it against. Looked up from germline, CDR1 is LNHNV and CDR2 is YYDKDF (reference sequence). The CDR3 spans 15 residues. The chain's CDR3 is CATSTNRRSSYEQYF.

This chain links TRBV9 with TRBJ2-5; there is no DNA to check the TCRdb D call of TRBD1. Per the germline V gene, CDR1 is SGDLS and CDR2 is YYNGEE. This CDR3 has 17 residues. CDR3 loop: CASSSGKVGRLQETQYF.

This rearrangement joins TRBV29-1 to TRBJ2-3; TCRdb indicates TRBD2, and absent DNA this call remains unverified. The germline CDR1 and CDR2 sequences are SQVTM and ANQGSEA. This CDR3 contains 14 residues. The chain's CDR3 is CSVGTSGRTDTQYF.

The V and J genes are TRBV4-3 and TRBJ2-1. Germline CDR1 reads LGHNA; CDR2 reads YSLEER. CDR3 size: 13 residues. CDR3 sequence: CASSQGRFNEQFF.

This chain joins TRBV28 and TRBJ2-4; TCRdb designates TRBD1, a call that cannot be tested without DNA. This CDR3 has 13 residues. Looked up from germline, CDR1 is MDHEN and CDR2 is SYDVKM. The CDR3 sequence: CASSQGGWDIQYF.